The 32 T cell receptor beta chains listed next were all sequenced from one sample in a study of OX40 agonist ivuxolimab in advanced cancers. The library was made by the immunoSEQ multiplex PCR assay. This is the immuneACCESS table as TCRdb keeps it, with only in-frame sequences that have V and J called. A part of the clones is gone; compared with another copy, unresolved V genes explain less than half, and the rest is unexplained. The sample table contains some 15,000 clones; only one count was recorded for more than 65% of them. Clones ranked in the top ten supply 30% to 35% of the sample. Sequencing used CD4+ or CD8+ T cells sorted from blood, obtained in a trial of the OX40 agonist ivuxolimab. Receptors originate from an adult with an advanced solid tumor such as melanoma, head and neck, liver or kidney cancer.

The CDR3 DNA reads as TGCGCCAGCAGCCAAGATGAGTGGGTACAGGGGGCCTACGAGCAGTACTTC. It translates to CASSQDEWVQGAYEQYF. V and J are TRBV4-1 and TRBJ2-7, with 8 bases fitting TRBD1. V trimming: 0 bases; J trimming: 2 bases; junction bases outside the gene matches: 9. There are 17 residues in the CDR3. Germline values: CDR1 MGHRA, CDR2 YSYEKL.

This chain links TRBV19 with TRBJ1-5; no definite D call. The CDR3 is 14 amino acids. Per germline, CDR1 LNHDA and CDR2 SQIVND (reference sequence). V was trimmed by 1 base and J by 6 bases, leaving 10 bases between them. The CDR3 reads CASSIVGVGQPQHF. CDR3 sequence (DNA): TGTGCCAGTAGTATAGTGGGAGTAGGTCAGCCCCAGCATTTT.

The V gene is TRBV19, the J gene TRBJ2-2; TRBD1 aligns across 7 bases. The J segment lost 4 bases and the V segment lost 4 bases, leaving 3 bases of the junction unmatched. Germline CDR1 reads LNHDA; CDR2 reads SQIVND (reference sequence). There are 14 residues in the CDR3. The CDR3 DNA sequence: TGTGCCAGTAGTAGGACAGGCCCCACCGGGGAGCTGTTTTTT. Translating gives CASSRTGPTGELFF.

Concerning this clone: Other DNA sequences within the sample encode an identical CDR3. The chain is built from TRBV7-3 and TRBJ2-7; 11 positions agree with TRBD1. Germline V CDR1 and CDR2: SGHTA, FQGTGA. J was trimmed by 0 bases and V by 5 bases; bases with no gene match: 3. The CDR3 loop spans 15 amino acids. The CDR3, as DNA: TGTGCCAGCAGCCCGGGGACAGGGGGCTCCTACGAGCAGTACTTC. This codes for CASSPGTGGSYEQYF.

The chain couples TRBV5-1 to TRBJ1-1; no clear D. The CDR3 is made up of 13 amino acids. The ends were cut back, 4 bases at V and 4 bases at J, with 11 bases in the middle. Germline CDR1 is SGHRS and CDR2 is YFSETQ. The CDR3 is CASSRRGGTEAFF. Written as DNA, the CDR3 is TGCGCCAGCAGCCGGCGGGGTGGCACTGAAGCTTTCTTT.

CDR3 DNA sequence: TGTGCCAGCAGCCTTTCGGGACAGACCCCTGAAGCTTTCTTT. It translates to CASSLSGQTPEAFF. The V and J genes are TRBV9 and TRBJ1-1; 7 positions agree with TRBD1. Germline lookup yields CDR1 SGDLS and CDR2 YYNGEE. Trimming took 4 bases from V and 6 from J; bases not matched to a gene: 9. The CDR3 length is 14 residues.

The chain employs TRBV28 and TRBJ2-1; D is unclear. CDR3 length: 15 residues. CDR1 is MDHEN and CDR2 is SYDVKM in the germline V gene. Trimming took 6 bases from V and 7 from J, leaving 19 bases between them. CDR3 nucleotide sequence: TGTGCCAGCAGCTCCGACCTAGAAGGGTATAATGAGCAGTTCTTC. Its translation is CASSSDLEGYNEQFF.

This rearrangement joins TRBV11-3 to TRBJ1-1, with 9 positions matching TRBD1. Germline CDR1 is SGHNT and CDR2 is YENEEA. The V segment lost 1 base and the J segment 4 bases; nucleotides outside the gene matches: 7. The CDR3 sequence is 16 residues long. The chain's CDR3 is CASSLGTGQGITEAFF. The CDR3 DNA reads as TGTGCCAGCAGCTTAGGCACCGGACAGGGGATCACTGAAGCTTTCTTT.

There are a few counts of this clone. This sequence joins TRBV6-1 and TRBJ1-2, with a weak D call TRBD1 (5 bases). Per germline, CDR1 MNHNS and CDR2 SASEGT. This CDR3 spans 13 amino acids. V lost 8 bases and J lost 0, with 10 bases in between. The CDR3 protein is CASQGLANYGYTF. CDR3 coding DNA: TGTGCCAGCCAGGGATTAGCTAACTATGGCTACACCTTC.

This clone is a singleton in its sample. Here the CDR3 reads CASSQLLGEKLFF. CDR3 nucleotides: TGTGCCAGCAGCCAACTCCTAGGTGAAAAACTGTTTTTT. The genes are TRBV4-2 and TRBJ1-4; D is unresolved. Trimming cost V 2 bases and J 7 bases, with 8 bases left between them. The CDR3 is made up of 13 amino acids. Germline CDR1 reads LGHNA; CDR2 reads YNFKEQ.

V is TRBV6-7 and J is TRBJ2-7; D is perhaps TRBD1 (6 bases). TRBV6-7 is recorded as an ORF, its role being uncertain. The length of the CDR3 is 14 residues. Trimming took 9 bases from V and 2 from J, leaving 17 bases between them. The CDR3 DNA is TGTGCCAGGACCCCAGGGGACCTGGCCTACGAGCAGTACTTC. The encoded protein is CARTPGDLAYEQYF.

The rearrangement joins TRBV28 to TRBJ2-2; 10 bases are shared with TRBD2. J lost 4 bases, V lost 6 bases, and 5 bases had no gene match. The CDR3 is 15 residues long. CDR1 is MDHEN, CDR2 SYDVKM, per germline. CDR3 nucleotide sequence: TGTGCCAGCAGCCCGCTAGCGGGAGCCACCGGGGAGCTGTTTTTT. Translation: CASSPLAGATGELFF.

In its sample, this clone was seen a few times. This chain uses TRBV7-9 with TRBJ2-1, with D perhaps assigned TRBD1 or TRBD2 (5 bases each). This CDR3 has 14 residues. The V gene's germline CDR1 is SEHNR and CDR2 FQNEAQ (reference sequence). V was trimmed by 3 bases and J by 4 bases, leaving 10 bases between them. The CDR3, as DNA: TGTGCCAGCAGCTTCCCGGGACCTTACAATGAGCAGTTCTTC. This translates into CASSFPGPYNEQFF.

Worth noting for this clone: At one end the junction does not follow the germline gene, possibly because of a read error. The chain joins TRBV9 to TRBJ1-2, with D possibly being TRBD1 (5 bases). The germline V gene has CDR1 SGDLS and CDR2 YYNGEE. This CDR3 spans 14 amino acids. CDR3 amino acids: CASSVFARDGGYTF. The CDR3 nucleotides read TGTGCCAGTAGCGTCTTCGCCCGGGACGGGGGCTACACCTTC.

The CDR3 region is CASTPGQGNYEQYF. In DNA, the CDR3 is TGTGCCAGCACCCCGGGACAGGGGAACTACGAGCAGTACTTC. The rearrangement links TRBV9 to TRBJ2-7, with TRBD1 matching over 10 bases. Per germline, CDR1 SGDLS and CDR2 YYNGEE. CDR3 size: 14 residues. Unmatched junction bases numbered 6, after V lost 6 bases and J lost 3 bases.

V usage is TRBV11-1 and J usage is TRBJ2-6; 10 nucleotides line up with TRBD1. The CDR3 contains 14 residues. Looked up from germline, CDR1 is SGHAT and CDR2 is FQDESV (reference sequence). Unmatched junction bases numbered 4, after V lost 3 bases and J lost 11 bases. The CDR3 DNA sequence: TGTGCCAGCAGCTTGGGGACAGGGGCGTACGTCCTGACTTTC. Translated, it gives CASSLGTGAYVLTF.

The chain employs TRBV6-5 and TRBJ2-1; 8 bases are shared with TRBD1. This CDR3 region has 14 residues. The junction had 5 bases not matched to a gene; V was cut back by 6 bases and J by 4 bases. Germline V gene lookup returns CDR1 MNHEY and CDR2 SVGAGI. CDR3 amino acids: CASRPGQDYNEQFF. Here the CDR3 DNA reads TGTGCCAGCAGGCCGGGACAGGATTACAATGAGCAGTTCTTC.

The V and J genes are TRBV6-6 and TRBJ2-7; D is perhaps TRBD2 (7 bases). V lost 6 bases, J lost 0 bases, and 15 bases lay in between. Germline CDR1 is MNHNY and CDR2 is SVGAGI (reference sequence). This CDR3 is 15 amino acids long. CDR3 region: CASSLGGGSSYEQYF. In DNA form, the CDR3 reads TGTGCCAGCAGCCTAGGCGGGGGCAGCTCCTACGAGCAGTACTTC.

The V gene is TRBV5-5, the J gene TRBJ2-7, with 8 bases lining up with TRBD1. This CDR3 comprises 15 residues. Germline CDR1 and CDR2: SGHKS and YYEKEE (reference sequence). V lost 0 bases and J lost 3; bases outside the gene matches: 5. The CDR3 region is CASSLADRGNYEQYF. CDR3 DNA: TGTGCCAGCAGCTTGGCCGACAGGGGAAACTACGAGCAGTACTTC.

This clone was counted a few times. The chain couples TRBV7-9 to TRBJ2-2, with D possibly matching TRBD2 (5 bases). The CDR3 totals 16 residues. V lost 1 base to trimming and J lost 4 bases, with 13 bases between them. Germline-derived CDR1 and CDR2 are SEHNR and FQNEAQ (reference sequence). The CDR3 coding sequence is TGTGCCAGCAGCTTAGGGGGAGAGTCCCTCACCGGGGAGCTGTTTTTT. Its protein product is CASSLGGESLTGELFF.

This chain links TRBV28 with TRBJ2-3; no definite D call. The CDR3 is 14 amino acids. V dropped 6 bases and J dropped 4 bases, with 14 bases sitting between them. In germline, CDR1 is MDHEN, CDR2 SYDVKM. CDR3 DNA sequence: TGTGCCAGCAGAATTATGGACCTCGCAGATACGCAGTATTTT. Amino acid sequence: CASRIMDLADTQYF.

This chain joins TRBV5-1 and TRBJ2-3; D is possibly TRBD1 (5 bases). The CDR3 is made up of 13 amino acids. Trimming cost V 3 bases and J 0 bases, with 5 bases left between them. Germline-derived CDR1 and CDR2 are SGHRS and YFSETQ. CDR3 loop: CASSWTSTDTQYF. The CDR3 nucleotides read TGCGCCAGCAGCTGGACAAGCACAGATACGCAGTATTTT.

The chain uses TRBV7-9 and TRBJ2-1, with TRBD2 matching 12 bases. This CDR3 is 16 amino acids long. The V gene's germline CDR1 is SEHNR and CDR2 FQNEAQ (reference sequence). Germline trimming cut 5 bases from V and 6 bases from J; bases unmatched to any gene: 8. The CDR3 sequence: CASSPPTSGSSNEQFF. CDR3 nucleotides: TGTGCCAGCAGCCCCCCGACTAGCGGGAGTAGCAATGAGCAGTTCTTC.

The V call is TRBV5-4, the J call TRBJ2-7; 8 nucleotides match TRBD1. CDR1 SGHNT and CDR2 YYREEE come from the germline V gene (reference sequence). The V gene end was trimmed by 0 bases and the J gene end by 7 bases; junction bases not matched to a gene: 6. This CDR3 is 14 amino acids long. The CDR3, as DNA: TGTGCCAGCAGCTTGGGGACAGGGCCCAGGGAGCAGTACTTC. It translates to CASSLGTGPREQYF. Together with reference TRBV5-4 and TRBJ2-7, the CDR3 gives the full variable domain: ETGVTQSPTHLIKTRGQQVTLRCSSQSGHNTVSWYQQALGQGPQFIFQYYREEENGRGNFPPRFSGLQFPNYSSELNVNALELDDSALYLCASSLGTGPREQYFGPGTRLTVT.

In this sample, this clone turned up a few times. This same CDR3 is encoded by further DNA sequences in the sample. The chain joins TRBV5-4 to TRBJ2-7; the D gene is possibly TRBD2 (5 bases). The CDR3 totals 13 residues. Per the germline V gene, CDR1 is SGHNT and CDR2 is YYREEE (reference sequence). With 4 bases removed from V and 5 bases from J, the gap between germline ends came to 13 bases. As DNA, the CDR3 is TGTGCCAGCAGCCTCCGGGGTGGCGACGAGCAGTACTTC. This sequence encodes CASSLRGGDEQYF.

The J gene is TRBJ2-2, the V gene TRBV27; no clear D gene. The CDR3 runs to 14 residues. V was pared by 0 bases and J by 6 bases, with 8 bases between. Germline CDR1 MNHEY, CDR2 SMNVEV (reference sequence). The CDR3 is CASSLSGVPGELFF. Written as DNA, the CDR3 is TGTGCCAGCAGTTTATCTGGGGTACCCGGGGAGCTGTTTTTT.

The V call is TRBV9, the J call TRBJ2-3; 7 bases align to TRBD2. Germline CDR1 and CDR2: SGDLS and YYNGEE. V gave up 4 bases and J gave up 2 bases; unmatched junction bases: 7. This CDR3 spans 15 amino acids. The CDR3 loop is CASSHAGVFTDTQYF. DNA for the CDR3: TGTGCCAGCAGCCACGCGGGGGTATTCACAGATACGCAGTATTTT.

The chain combines TRBV6-1 with TRBJ1-5; D is possibly TRBD1 (5 bases). The V and J ends lost 3 bases and 0 bases respectively, with 12 bases between them. Germline assignment: CDR1 MNHNS and CDR2 SASEGT. This CDR3 is 16 amino acids long. The CDR3 nucleotides read TGTGCCAGCAGTGATACCGGGACGGCTAGCAATCAGCCCCAGCATTTT. Translation: CASSDTGTASNQPQHF.

This clone occurred a few times. The chain couples TRBV19 to TRBJ2-2; 8 bases align to TRBD2. Germline V lookup: CDR1 LNHDA, CDR2 SQIVND (reference sequence). This CDR3 region has 13 residues. V lost 4 bases and J lost 7; bases outside the gene matches: 2. CDR3 loop: CASSTGTSGELFF. CDR3 in DNA: TGTGCCAGTAGTACCGGGACTAGCGGGGAGCTGTTTTTT. Variable domain in full (rest from reference TRBV19 and TRBJ2-2): DGGITQSPKYLFRKEGQNVTLSCEQNLNHDAMYWYRQDPGQGLRLIYYSQIVNDFQKGDIAEGYSVSREKKESFPLTVTSAQKNPTAFYLCASSTGTSGELFFGEGSRLTVL.

This clone is a singleton in its sample. The V gene is TRBV10-1, the J gene TRBJ2-7; D ambiguous. Germline CDR1 reads WNHNN; CDR2 reads SYGVQD (reference sequence). Trimming removed 2 bases at V and 5 bases at J, with 10 bases between. CDR3 length equals 13 residues. CDR3 coding DNA: TGCGCCAGCAGTGAGGCCGGATGGGACGAGCAGTACTTC. This gives the protein CASSEAGWDEQYF.

This chain joins TRBV5-4 and TRBJ2-7; D remains unclear. Germline CDR1 is SGHNT and CDR2 is YYREEE (reference sequence). The CDR3 has 14 amino acids. Trimming stripped 2 bases from V and 3 bases from J, with 12 bases between. Here the CDR3 reads CASSLEGNYYEQYF. The CDR3 DNA follows: TGTGCCAGCAGCTTAGAAGGCAACTACTACGAGCAGTACTTC. Supplemented by reference TRBV5-4 and TRBJ2-7, the full variable domain reads ETGVTQSPTHLIKTRGQQVTLRCSSQSGHNTVSWYQQALGQGPQFIFQYYREEENGRGNFPPRFSGLQFPNYSSELNVNALELDDSALYLCASSLEGNYYEQYFGPGTRLTVT.

In this sample, this clone turned up a few times. The rearrangement joins TRBV4-1 to TRBJ2-7; weak D call: TRBD2 (5 bases). The CDR3 is made up of 15 amino acids. In germline, CDR1 is MGHRA, CDR2 YSYEKL. Trimming took off 1 base at V and 4 bases at J, with 14 bases between the two ends. The CDR3 DNA reads TGCGCCAGCAGCCAAGGGCTAGCTGTTCCGTACGAGCAGTACTTC. Its translation is CASSQGLAVPYEQYF.